The 29 T cell receptor beta chains given below trace back to one sample, sequenced in a study of blood T cell repertoires in COVID-19. TCRdb's table, derived via immunoSEQ multiplex PCR, lists solely in-frame clones and lacks some. The sample lists 250,000 to 350,000 clones; 75% to 95% were seen once. The specimen was PBMCs or T cells enriched from blood (not recorded which). These receptors were collected from a woman in her 30s who had recovered from COVID-19.

This chain links TRBV19 with TRBJ1-1; D uncertain. This CDR3 spans 15 amino acids. Germline loops: CDR1 LNHDA, CDR2 SQIVND (reference sequence). Trimming removed 3 bases from V and 0 bases from J, with 11 bases in between. CDR3 sequence: CASSMTILMNTEAFF. CDR3 DNA: TGTGCCAGTAGTATGACTATACTCATGAACACTGAAGCTTTCTTT.

The chain links TRBV7-2 to TRBJ1-1; TRBD1 might be the D (6 bases). V was pared by 4 bases and J by 9 bases, with 15 bases between. This CDR3 has 13 residues. Germline assignment: CDR1 SGHTA and CDR2 FQGNSA. CDR3 nucleotides: TGTGCCAGCAGCTCCTCACCAGGGGAGAAAGCTTTCTTT. This codes for CASSSSPGEKAFF.

V is TRBV3-1 (or the pseudogene TRBV3-2) and J is TRBJ2-2; 12 bases match TRBD2. CDR1 and CDR2 from the germline V gene are LGHDT and YNNKEL (reference sequence). CDR3 length: 15 residues. Trimming cost V 4 bases and J 8 bases; bases outside gene matches: 5. Written as DNA, the CDR3 is TGTGCCAGCAGCCCCCGGACTAGCGGGACTGGGGAGCTGTTTTTT. It is translated as CASSPRTSGTGELFF.

The rearrangement uses TRBV28 and TRBJ1-4, with TRBD1 matching 7 bases. Germline V gene lookup returns CDR1 MDHEN and CDR2 SYDVKM. The CDR3 totals 16 residues. The V segment lost 5 bases and the J segment 0 bases; nucleotides outside the gene matches: 6. CDR3 amino acids: CASSPQGFATNEKLFF. DNA for the CDR3: TGTGCCAGCAGTCCACAGGGGTTTGCAACTAATGAAAAACTGTTTTTT.

The V call is TRBV18, the J call TRBJ2-2; a possible D gene is TRBD1 (6 bases). The CDR3 is made up of 16 amino acids. Germline V gene data show CDR1 as KGHSH and CDR2 as LQKENI. Trimming stripped 0 bases from V and 2 bases from J, with 10 bases between. CDR3 DNA: TGTGCCAGCTCACCACCGGACAGATTTAACACCGGGGAGCTGTTTTTT. Protein: CASSPPDRFNTGELFF. The entire variable domain, with the rest obtained from reference TRBV18 and TRBJ2-2, is as follows: NAGVMQNPRHLVRRRGQEARLRCSPMKGHSHVYWYRQLPEEGLKFMVYLQKENIIDESGMPKERFSAEFPKEGPSILRIQQVVRGDSAAYFCASSPPDRFNTGELFFGEGSRLTVL.

The chain links TRBV6-2 or TRBV6-3 to TRBJ2-3, with 7 positions matching TRBD2. Trimming removed 6 bases from V and 1 base from J; junction bases left unmatched: 13. Looked up from germline, CDR1 is MNHEY and CDR2 is SVGEGT. This CDR3 is built from 17 residues. This CDR3 reads CASSASGAGVGTDTQYF. CDR3 coding DNA: TGTGCCAGCAGCGCCTCGGGTGCGGGAGTAGGCACAGATACGCAGTATTTT.

This chain's CDR3 is CASSLSGGSSYEQYF. CDR3 coding DNA: TGTGCCAGCAGCTTATCAGGGGGCAGCTCCTACGAGCAGTACTTC. J is TRBJ2-7 and V is TRBV7-2, with TRBD1 identical over 8 bases. The germline CDR1 and CDR2 sequences are SGHTA and FQGNSA. With 2 bases clipped from V and 0 bases from J, the junction kept 3 bases outside the gene matches. The CDR3 spans 15 residues. Using reference TRBV7-2 and TRBJ2-7 for the parts outside the CDR3, the full variable domain is GAGVSQSPSNKVTEKGKDVELRCDPISGHTALYWYRQSLGQGLEFLIYFQGNSAPDKSGLPSDRFSAERTGGSVSTLTIQRTQQEDSAVYLCASSLSGGSSYEQYFGPGTRLTVT.

This chain uses TRBV29-1 with TRBJ2-1; no definite D call. The germline V gene encodes CDR1 SQVTM and CDR2 ANQGSEA. V was trimmed by 3 bases and J by 2 bases, leaving 11 bases between them. This CDR3 region has 14 residues. The CDR3 here is CSVDGSVPYNEQFF. The CDR3 DNA sequence: TGCAGCGTTGATGGCAGCGTCCCCTACAATGAGCAGTTCTTC.

The gene calls are TRBV5-5 and TRBJ2-5, with D tentatively TRBD1 (6 bases). The CDR3 is 14 amino acids. V was cut by 1 base and J by 1 base, with 8 bases left in between. Germline CDR1 is SGHKS and CDR2 is YYEKEE (reference sequence). This CDR3 reads CASSLTGSQETQYF. Here the CDR3 DNA reads TGTGCCAGCAGCTTGACAGGGAGCCAAGAGACCCAGTACTTC.

The genes are TRBV13 and TRBJ1-2; 7 bases map to TRBD1. The J segment lost 5 bases and the V segment lost 2 bases, leaving 14 bases of the junction unmatched. Germline-derived CDR1 and CDR2 are PRHDT and FYEKMQ (reference sequence). This CDR3 region has 17 residues. CDR3 in amino acids: CASSLIRPTRGQYGYTF. CDR3 DNA: TGTGCCAGCAGCTTAATTCGCCCGACGAGGGGGCAGTATGGCTACACCTTC.

A few counts support this clone. V and J are TRBV28 and TRBJ1-4; possible D gene TRBD1, 6 bases. CDR3 length: 15 residues. Trimming pared 4 bases from V and 4 bases from J, leaving 13 bases between. Germline CDR1 reads MDHEN; CDR2 reads SYDVKM. The CDR3 sequence: CASSYGGAGNEKLFF. The CDR3 DNA reads as TGTGCCAGCAGTTATGGGGGCGCAGGTAATGAAAAACTGTTTTTT.

The chain carries TRBV19 and TRBJ1-4; 8 bases map to TRBD1. J lost 7 bases, V lost 5 bases, and 9 bases had no gene match. In germline, CDR1 is LNHDA, CDR2 SQIVND (reference sequence). This CDR3 contains 15 residues. For the CDR3, the DNA is TGTGCCAGTAGTGACAGGGGCGCTCACGGTGAAAAACTGTTTTTT. This translates into CASSDRGAHGEKLFF.

The chain couples TRBV7-2 to TRBJ2-7; 10 positions agree with TRBD2. The CDR3 is 14 amino acids. V gave up 5 bases and J gave up 2 bases; unmatched junction bases: 3. Germline V lookup: CDR1 SGHTA, CDR2 FQGNSA. The CDR3 reads CASSILAGTYEQYF. Here the CDR3 DNA reads TGTGCCAGCAGCATACTAGCGGGAACCTACGAGCAGTACTTC.

This chain connects TRBV18 to TRBJ2-1, with 9 bases matching TRBD2. The trim removed 4 bases at V and 1 base at J, leaving 5 bases unmatched. The CDR3 loop spans 16 amino acids. The V gene's germline CDR1 is KGHSH and CDR2 LQKENI. CDR3: CASSQVAGVSYNEQFF. CDR3 coding DNA: TGTGCCAGCTCACAGGTAGCGGGAGTTTCCTACAATGAGCAGTTCTTC.

The rearrangement joins TRBV7-8 to TRBJ2-6, with D tentatively TRBD1 (6 bases). Per the germline V gene, CDR1 is SGHVS and CDR2 is FQNEAQ. The CDR3 runs 17 residues. Trimming shortened V by 4 bases and J by 3 bases, and 16 bases separated the two germline ends. The chain's CDR3 is CASSSGGRGLGANVLTF. The CDR3 region has the DNA TGTGCCAGCAGCTCAGGAGGCAGGGGCCTTGGGGCCAACGTCCTGACTTTC. The full variable domain, its missing parts supplied by reference TRBV7-8 and TRBJ2-6, is GAGVSQSPRYKVAKRGQDVALRCDPISGHVSLFWYQQALGQGPEFLTYFQNEAQLDKSGLPSDRFFAERPEGSVSTLKIQRTQQEDSAVYLCASSSGGRGLGANVLTFGAGSRLTVL.

V usage is TRBV14 and J usage is TRBJ1-5; D gene uncertain. Germline V gives CDR1 SGHDN, CDR2 FVKESK. The CDR3 runs to 13 residues. The V and J ends lost 1 base and 5 bases respectively, with 6 bases between them. The DNA of the CDR3 is TGTGCCAGCAGCCAAGGTAGTTATCAGCCCCAGCATTTT. It is translated as CASSQGSYQPQHF. Looking up the rest from reference TRBV14 and TRBJ1-5 gives the full variable domain: EAGVTQFPSHSVIEKGQTVTLRCDPISGHDNLYWYRRVMGKEIKFLLHFVKESKQDESGMPNNRFLAERTGGTYSTLKVQPAELEDSGVYFCASSQGSYQPQHFGDGTRLSIL.

V is TRBV11-3 and J is TRBJ2-3; 7 positions match TRBD2. V lost 0 bases, J lost 9 bases, and 12 bases stayed unmatched. Germline lookup yields CDR1 SGHNT and CDR2 YENEEA. The length of the CDR3 is 16 residues. CDR3 amino acids: CASSLDGGGLQRTQYF. DNA for the CDR3: TGTGCCAGCAGCTTAGATGGGGGGGGTCTACAGCGAACGCAGTATTTT.

The chain has TRBV6-5 and TRBJ2-7, with unresolved D. Germline CDR1 is MNHEY and CDR2 is SVGAGI. Trimming removed 10 bases at V and 2 bases at J, with 9 bases between. The CDR3 runs to 11 residues. The CDR3 nucleotides are TGTGCCACCGCGTTTGCCTACGAGCAGTACTTC. Its protein is CATAFAYEQYF.

This clone was counted only a few times. The chain employs TRBV28 and TRBJ1-5; TRBD1 agrees at 8 bases. The CDR3 totals 14 residues. Per the germline V gene, CDR1 is MDHEN and CDR2 is SYDVKM. The V gene end was trimmed by 6 bases and the J gene end by 3 bases; junction bases not matched to a gene: 4. The CDR3 sequence is CASRLTGANQPQHF. The CDR3 DNA sequence: TGTGCCAGCAGGTTGACAGGGGCCAATCAGCCCCAGCATTTT.

CDR3 nucleotides: TGTGCCAGTAGTAAAGGGGTGTCGGTTTTCAATTCACCCCTCCACTTT. Encoded protein: CASSKGVSVFNSPLHF. This chain joins TRBV19 and TRBJ1-6; tentatively, D is TRBD1 (5 bases). This CDR3 is built from 16 residues. Deletions cut 4 bases from V and 7 bases from J, with 17 bases between. The germline V gene has CDR1 LNHDA and CDR2 SQIVND (reference sequence).

V is TRBV18 and J is TRBJ2-3; 10 bases agree with TRBD1. The CDR3 consists of 16 residues. From germline, CDR1 is KGHSH and CDR2 LQKENI. The V and J ends lost 5 bases and 0 bases, in that order; junction bases with no gene match: 5. The CDR3 region is CASSSWDRGSTDTQYF. The CDR3 nucleotides are TGTGCCAGCTCATCATGGGACAGGGGAAGCACAGATACGCAGTATTTT.

Written as DNA, the CDR3 is TGTGCCTCCCAGCGGGGTACTGAAGCTTTCTTT. This encodes CASQRGTEAFF. The chain carries TRBV28 and TRBJ1-1; D unclear. Trimming took off 11 bases at V and 5 bases at J, with 12 bases between the two ends. The CDR3 totals 11 residues. Germline V gene lookup returns CDR1 MDHEN and CDR2 SYDVKM.

This chain links TRBV4-3 with TRBJ2-1, with a weak D call TRBD2 (6 bases). Germline V lookup: CDR1 LGHNA, CDR2 YSLEER. The V and J ends lost 4 bases and 8 bases respectively, with 18 bases between them. The CDR3 runs to 15 residues. This CDR3 reads CASSPSRAWRDEQFF. CDR3 DNA: TGCGCCAGCAGCCCATCCAGAGCGTGGAGGGATGAGCAGTTCTTC.

This clone was counted a few times. V and J are TRBV11-2 and TRBJ2-7, with 12 positions matching TRBD2. Per germline, CDR1 SGHAT and CDR2 FQNNGV. V lost 5 bases and J lost 6; bases outside the gene matches: 5. The length of the CDR3 is 14 residues. The CDR3 nucleotides read TGTGCCAGCAGCGCGACTAGCGGGAGTGTCGAGCAGTACTTC. It specifies CASSATSGSVEQYF.

This sequence joins TRBV30 and TRBJ2-7; D remains unclear. Germline V gene data show CDR1 as GTSNPN and CDR2 as SVGIG (reference sequence). The CDR3 consists of 11 residues. Trimming removed 1 base at V and 3 bases at J, with 4 bases between. The CDR3 DNA reads as TGTGCCTGGAGTGGGAGCTACGAGCAGTACTTC. Translating it yields CAWSGSYEQYF.

This chain connects TRBV18 to TRBJ2-7; possible D gene TRBD1, 6 bases. The CDR3 consists of 13 residues. Germline V lookup: CDR1 KGHSH, CDR2 LQKENI. V lost 4 bases and J 0 bases, leaving 7 bases between the germline ends. Here the CDR3 reads CASSRDISYEQYF. The CDR3 DNA follows: TGTGCCAGCTCACGGGACATCTCCTACGAGCAGTACTTC. The full variable domain, with the rest looked up from reference TRBV18 and TRBJ2-7, is NAGVMQNPRHLVRRRGQEARLRCSPMKGHSHVYWYRQLPEEGLKFMVYLQKENIIDESGMPKERFSAEFPKEGPSILRIQQVVRGDSAAYFCASSRDISYEQYFGPGTRLTVT.

This rearrangement joins TRBV19 to TRBJ2-1; 8 bases line up with TRBD1. Germline loops: CDR1 LNHDA, CDR2 SQIVND (reference sequence). V trimming: 5 bases; J trimming: 1 base; junction bases outside the gene matches: 4. The CDR3 contains 15 residues. CDR3 DNA: TGTGCCAGTAGTCTAACAGGGGGTTCCTACAATGAGCAGTTCTTC. Translating gives CASSLTGGSYNEQFF.

V usage is TRBV3-1 (or the pseudogene TRBV3-2) and J usage is TRBJ1-6, with TRBD1 as a possible D gene (5 bases). Germline V gene data show CDR1 as LGHDT and CDR2 as YNNKEL (reference sequence). V was clipped by 5 bases and J by 10 bases, with 15 bases between them. There are 14 residues in the CDR3. The chain's CDR3 is CASSRAGLGSPLHF. In DNA, the CDR3 is TGTGCCAGCAGCAGGGCGGGGCTTGGCTCACCCCTCCACTTT.

J is TRBJ2-7 and V is TRBV28; TRBD2 is a possible D gene (5 bases). The V gene's germline CDR1 is MDHEN and CDR2 SYDVKM. This CDR3 is 13 amino acids long. The V end was cut by 5 bases, the J end by 4 bases, with 12 bases between. Here the CDR3 DNA reads TGTGCCAGCAGTGCGTACGGGGAGTACGAGCAGTACTTC. Translation gives CASSAYGEYEQYF.